Listed below are T cell receptor beta chains from one sample, sequenced in a study of blood T cell repertoires in COVID-19. TCRdb's table, derived via immunoSEQ multiplex PCR, lists solely in-frame clones and lacks some. Of under 250,000 clones listed, about 85% were seen once; the top ten hold approximately 6.3%. Sequenced sample: peripheral blood. The receptors were sampled from a woman in her sixties or seventies with active or convalescent COVID-19. The CDR3 runs from the conserved cysteine through the conserved F or W. D genes are given only for firm matches. Clone size is stated in some rows and not others, as once, few, many or a class when expanded.

CDR3aa,CDR3nt,v_gene,abundance,d_gene,j_gene
CATSRDPGQPQHF,TGTGCCACCAGCAGAGATCCCGGTCAGCCCCAGCATTTT,TRBV15,once,-,TRBJ1-5
CATSRDRGSYEQYF,TGTGCCACCAGCAGAGATAGGGGCTCCTACGAGCAGTACTTC,TRBV15,-,-,TRBJ2-7
CASSLVDRDSQETQYF,TGCGCCAGCAGCTTGGTCGACCGGGACTCCCAAGAGACCCAGTACTTC,TRBV5-1,-,-,TRBJ2-5
CASSPQMAYSYNEQFF,TGTGCCAGCTCACCGCAAATGGCATACTCCTACAATGAGCAGTTCTTC,TRBV18,-,-,TRBJ2-1
CASRRAGLGGTDTQYF,TGTGCCAGCAGAAGAGCGGGCCTGGGAGGCACAGATACGCAGTATTTT,TRBV27,-,-,TRBJ2-3
CASSVDRGEKLFF,TGTGCCAGCAGTGTGGACAGGGGGGAAAAACTGTTTTTT,TRBV27,-,TRBD1,TRBJ1-4
CASSMTGTSNQPQHF,TGTGCCAGCAGTATGACAGGGACCAGCAATCAGCCCCAGCATTTT,TRBV5-5,-,TRBD1,TRBJ1-5
CSVEVEGRAFF,TGCAGCGTTGAAGTGGAGGGGAGAGCTTTCTTT,TRBV29-1,-,-,TRBJ1-1
CASSLMSRTGELFF,TGTGCCAGCAGCTTGATGAGCCGCACCGGGGAGCTGTTTTTT,TRBV5-5,-,-,TRBJ2-2
CASSSRLASSTDTQYF,TGTGCCAGCAGTTCCCGACTAGCGTCTAGCACAGATACGCAGTATTTT,TRBV27,-,TRBD2,TRBJ2-3
CASGPERIGHAEAFF,TGTGCCAGCGGGCCCGAACGTATCGGTCACGCTGAAGCTTTCTTT,TRBV7-9,few,-,TRBJ1-1
CASSLIQGTGANVLTF,TGTGCCAGCAGCTTAATTCAGGGGACTGGGGCCAACGTCCTGACTTTC,TRBV7-9,-,-,TRBJ2-6
CASSKAAGTGMSYGYTF,TGTGCCAGCAGCAAAGCGGCGGGGACAGGGATGAGCTATGGCTACACCTTC,TRBV21-1,-,-,TRBJ1-2
CASSEVTGQTTIYF,TGTGCCAGCAGTGAAGTAACTGGTCAAACCACCATATATTTT,TRBV6-1,-,-,TRBJ1-3
CASSLGWLAGGIVGYNEQFF,TGTGCCAGCAGCTTGGGTTGGCTAGCGGGGGGAATAGTAGGGTACAATGAGCAGTTCTTC,TRBV5-4,once,TRBD2,TRBJ2-1
CASSLGQGADTGELFF,TGCGCCAGCAGCTTGGGGCAGGGGGCGGACACCGGGGAGCTGTTTTTT,TRBV5-1,-,TRBD1,TRBJ2-2
CSASPWTSESTDTQYF,TGCAGTGCTAGTCCCTGGACTAGCGAAAGCACAGATACGCAGTATTTT,TRBV20-1,-,TRBD2,TRBJ2-3
CASSSSPDSRINYGYTF,TGCGCCAGCAGCTCCAGTCCCGACAGCAGAATTAACTATGGCTACACCTTC,TRBV5-1,-,-,TRBJ1-2
CASSFRDATYNEQFF,TGCGCCAGCAGCTTCCGGGATGCCACCTACAATGAGCAGTTCTTC,TRBV5-1,-,-,TRBJ2-1
CASSWNGGLNTEAFF,TGTGCCAGCAGTTGGAATGGGGGCCTGAACACTGAAGCTTTCTTT,TRBV2,-,-,TRBJ1-1
CASSFRGRATEAFF,TGTGCCAGCAGCTTCAGGGGGCGCGCTACTGAAGCTTTCTTT,TRBV7-9,-,TRBD1,TRBJ1-1
CASVWTGEAKTGELFF,TGTGCCAGCGTTTGGACAGGGGAGGCTAAAACCGGGGAGCTGTTTTTT,TRBV6-6,-,TRBD1,TRBJ2-2
CASSIQTTPDSNYGYTF,TGTGCCAGTAGTATCCAAACCACTCCGGACAGCAACTATGGCTACACCTTC,TRBV19,-,-,TRBJ1-2
CASLDRASSQETQYF,TGTGCCAGCCTCGACAGGGCTAGCAGCCAAGAGACCCAGTACTTC,TRBV28,-,TRBD1,TRBJ2-5
CASSPLGGAGGKLFF,TGTGCCAGCAGCCCTTTGGGGGGCGCAGGGGGAAAACTGTTTTTT,TRBV7-9,-,TRBD1,TRBJ1-4
CASSRLGYNEQFF,TGCGCCAGCAGTCGACTCGGCTACAATGAGCAGTTCTTC,TRBV23-1,many,-,TRBJ2-1
CAWRRTAGNTIYF,TGTGCCTGGAGAAGGACAGCTGGAAACACCATATATTTT,TRBV30,-,-,TRBJ1-3
CASSTPTGQGNEKLFF,TGCGCCAGCAGCACACCGACAGGGCAGGGTAATGAAAAACTGTTTTTT,TRBV5-1,-,TRBD1,TRBJ1-4
CASSWPGQGYGYTF,TGTGCCAGCAGTTGGCCGGGACAGGGCTATGGCTACACCTTC,TRBV28,once,TRBD1,TRBJ1-2
CASSYRSGRPETQYF,TGTGCCAGCAGTTATCGGAGCGGGAGGCCCGAGACCCAGTACTTC,TRBV6-2/TRBV6-3,-,TRBD2,TRBJ2-5
CASSRGQRDQPQHF,TGTGCCAGCAGTAGGGGACAGAGAGATCAGCCCCAGCATTTT,TRBV27,-,TRBD1,TRBJ1-5
CASSSVRAANTGELFF,TGTGCCAGCAGCTCCGTCCGAGCGGCGAACACCGGGGAGCTGTTTTTT,TRBV7-2,-,-,TRBJ2-2
CASSLPGALPEAFF,TGTGCCAGTAGTCTACCAGGGGCATTACCTGAAGCTTTCTTT,TRBV19,-,-,TRBJ1-1
CASSLAANTGELFF,TGTGCCAGCAGCTTGGCGGCGAACACCGGGGAGCTGTTTTTT,TRBV7-9,-,-,TRBJ2-2
CATSDLLTGTSGGNTGELFF,TGTGCCACCAGTGACCTACTGACCGGGACTAGCGGGGGGAACACCGGGGAGCTGTTTTTT,TRBV24-1,-,TRBD2,TRBJ2-2
CASSLAASGGGADTQYF,TGTGCCAGCAGCTTAGCCGCTAGCGGGGGGGGCGCAGATACGCAGTATTTT,TRBV7-2,-,TRBD2,TRBJ2-3